A single T cell receptor (beta chain) is shown here with its context. The antigen is unknown. Measured with immunoSEQ multiplex PCR; TCRdb has only the in-frame clones, and not every one. The table lists tens of thousands of clones, over 75% of them singletons. CTLA-4 blockade with ipilimumab, together with focal radiation, was given to patients with chemo-refractory metastatic non-small-cell lung cancer. This entry belongs to a study of radiotherapy plus CTLA-4 blockade in lung cancer. For the study at large: Of all patients, under 20% responded objectively and approximately 31% showed disease control.

General study points: Early blood T cell clone dynamics, with interferon-beta, were reported to best predict response. Blood TCR clones of tumor origin expanded after radiotherapy plus ipilimumab.

This CDR3 is built from 14 residues. Germline V CDR1 and CDR2: LGHNA, YNFKEQ. V shed 5 bases and J 7 bases; nucleotides not matched to a gene: 9. The genes are TRBV4-2 and TRBJ2-7; 9 nucleotides line up with TRBD2. This specimen consisted of peripheral blood, obtained from a patient treated with radiotherapy plus ipilimumab. The source of this sequence is a human donor with non-small cell lung cancer that progressed on radiotherapy plus ipilimumab. The CDR3 spells CASSKSSGAGEQYV. CDR3 coding DNA: TGTGCCAGCAGCAAGTCTAGCGGGGCTGGAGAGCAGTACGTC.